This TCR beta chain was sequenced in a study of shared clonotypes between healthy human individuals (dated by TCRdb to 2020 to 2022). Regarding the study in general: Three men and a couple of women, aged 18 to 49 years, made up the cohort. Per donor, three plates each were used for CD4 naive and CD4 memory, two for CD8 naive, and one for CD8 memory. Between about 0.8 and 8.9 billion PBMCs per donor were obtained by leukapheresis. To estimate repertoire size and how much clonotype sharing occurs between individuals, the study deeply sequenced the blood TCR repertoires of 4 to 6 healthy adults. Different laboratories and diverse techniques were used to prepare libraries and sequence TCR repertoires, to increase sequencing depth and limit assay-specific biases.

TCR CDR3 regions were amplified from genomic DNA by multiplex PCR using the deep immunoSEQ assay. For each cell subset, the extracted genomic DNA was distributed evenly across all wells of several immunoSEQ 96-well plates, and each plate served as one replicate. For sorted subsets, roughly 190 ng of genomic DNA, equivalent to around 30,000 T cell genomes, went into each replicate PCR. The purified libraries were quantified using a Qubit 3.0 fluorometer, sized with a Bioanalyzer 2100, and then quantified again using the KAPA Library Quantification kit. Each immunoSEQ 96-well plate was sequenced on its own single-read 150-cycle Illumina NextSeq 550 flow cell. Processing in the source paper ran as follows. The immunoSEQ output contained only junctional sequences without quality scores, so filtering could not match that applied to full-length reads. To assign V/J genes and CDR3, sequences were annotated against IMGT germline references using PyIR, a Python wrapper for IgBLAST v1.9. Reads were removed for weak V/J assignments (E-value above 1e-6), missing CDR3, stop codons, out-of-frame junctions, or ambiguous translated residues. A V3J clonotype was defined by an identical inferred V gene, J gene, and CDR3 amino acid sequence. The percentage overlap between two repertoires was calculated by dividing the number of shared unique clonotypes by the size of the smaller repertoire. RTK rarefaction, the Chao1 estimator, and Recon v2.1 estimates of unobserved clonotypes were used to assess repertoire richness. OLGA was used to compute generation probabilities for all TCRbeta clonotypes that the gDNA method yielded from a few donors. Entries here come from immuneACCESS through TCRdb and include only in-frame sequences with V and J called. Some clones fail to appear in such tables; in the studies checked, an unresolved V gene covers under half of the shortfall, and the cause of the remainder is unknown. The V and J calls and clone size were taken over from that table, and D and trimming were inferred from the DNA. A total of about 2.3 million clones appear in this sample, more than 80% of them only once. Clones ranked in the top ten supply 0.35% to 0.45% of the sample.

Regarding this clone: Its antigen remains undetermined. No per-base quality is available; no much larger clone lies one base away.

Donors were healthy HIV-negative adults with no recently reported acute infections or vaccinations. Every donor was a Caucasian adult residing in Nashville, Tennessee, USA. CD4+ T cells were enriched by magnetic negative selection; naive cells were then positively selected on CD45RA, and the negative fraction formed the memory subset. Blood was collected by leukapheresis, and PBMCs were isolated by Ficoll-Histopaque density gradient centrifugation and then cryopreserved in liquid nitrogen vapor phase. Purity and quantity of every magnetically sorted T cell population were checked by analytical flow cytometry. Each sorted fraction had its genomic DNA isolated and then quantified by UV absorbance on a Nanodrop 2000c. The CDR3 covers 16 residues, taking in both the cysteine and the phenylalanine. Just the 48-base CDR3 DNA is kept, in frame starting at base 1. After removal of 1 base from V and 5 bases from J, the junction retains 7 bases not matched to a gene. CDR1 and CDR2 were assigned from the germline V gene (reference sequence) as MNHEY and SMNVEV.

What the authors observed across the whole study: Based on pairwise subsampling, the degree of clonotype sharing among donors was expected to be affected by sequencing depth. Compared with non-shared clonotypes, the clonotypes found in all four sorted-subset donors had higher generation probabilities. Sampling was limited to blood, and TCR repertoires in tissue likely differ from TCR repertoires in blood. Naive subsets generally had larger estimated clonotype richness than memory subsets did. Because the study included a small number of donors, the genetic and exposure-history diversity represented was limited. When a handful of donors were compared, the shared fraction of clonotypes was 5% to 6.5% for naive CD4, roughly 3.4% for naive CD8, more than 2% for memory CD4, and around 0.37% for memory CD8. Even with the large sequencing depth, rarefaction of the sorted-subset datasets indicated that sequencing was incomplete.

This TCR was sampled from a man aged 18 to 30 in good health. Some clones in this sample may be carry-over from other donors' samples. The chain couples TRBV27 to TRBJ1-5; 8 central nucleotides agree with TRBD1. Sequenced material: naive CD4+ T cells from PBMCs. Interpreted using the paper, the cell subset or site label stands for: CD45RA+ positively selected. The nucleotide sequence reads TGTGCCAGCAGTTTATTATGGACAGGGAAGGATCAGCCCCAGCATTTT. Its protein is CASSLLWTGKDQPQHF.